This TCR beta chain derives from a study of blood T cells in healthy people across ages. The V end lost 3 bases, the J end lost 7 bases, and 10 bases lay between the germline ends. This CDR3 contains 12 residues. Sample-barcoded 5' priming and a J-beta primer mix drove a second PCR of roughly 7 to 11 cycles. TCRdb called the 5' RACE reads again in MiXCR, with one record for every CDR3 protein. The table shows approximately 1.5 million distinct CDR3 sequences, with roughly 43% occurring only once. The chain is built from TRBV12-3 or TRBV12-4 and TRBJ2-7; the D gene is possibly TRBD2 (5 bases). The TCR comes from a woman aged 18-29 years in good health. Material for sequencing was blood. For the CDR3, the DNA is TGTGCCAGCAGTTTCGGGATGGGAGAGCAGTACTTC. Its translation is CASSFGMGEQYF.